At least ten counts were recorded for the clone carrying this T cell receptor beta chain. This sample is drawn from a study of identical twins. From the 5' RACE reads, TCRdb called clonotypes with MiXCR, one entry per CDR3 protein. The repertoire has a few hundred thousand distinct CDR3 sequences, about 8.9% of them found once; the top ten carry 3% to 3.5%. The CDR3 runs to 11 residues. Trimming pared 3 bases from V and 7 bases from J, leaving 5 bases between. The germline V gene encodes CDR1 MGHDK and CDR2 SYGVNS. The same data also contributed to another study, on yellow fever vaccine responses in identical twins.

The source of this sequence is a woman younger than 30 in good health. The V gene is TRBV25-1, the J gene TRBJ2-3; D unclear. Sequencing was performed on CD8+ T cells sorted from blood. CDR3 in amino acids: CASSDPHTQYF. CDR3 nucleotides: TGTGCCAGCAGTGACCCACATACGCAGTATTTT.